The rows below give T cell receptor beta chains drawn from one sample of a study of T cell responses to AZD1222 COVID-19 vaccine. Libraries were prepared by immunoSEQ multiplex PCR; TCRdb keeps only in-frame clonotypes and omits some of them. The data show 150,000 or so clones, 85% to 95% seen once. Sequencing was performed on peripheral blood, taken on day 0 of AZD1222 vaccination. The receptors were gathered from an adult in good health. Both conserved end residues are part of each CDR3. A D gene is named only where the DNA matches it firmly. Rows give clone size only sometimes, using once, few, many, or a class for an expanded clone.

V	D	J	size	DNA	CDR3
TRBV30	-	TRBJ1-1	-	TGTGCCTGGCAAAGGGGGTCGAACACTGAAGCTTTCTTT	CAWQRGSNTEAFF
TRBV5-6	-	TRBJ2-5	few	TGTGCCAGCAGCCTACAGGGACAAGAGACCCAGTACTTC	CASSLQGQETQYF
TRBV7-2	-	TRBJ1-4	-	TGTGCCAGCAGCCCAGGCCCTCTTAATGAAAAACTGTTTTTT	CASSPGPLNEKLFF
TRBV12-3/TRBV12-4	-	TRBJ2-7	-	TGTGCCAGCAGCCAGGGAGGTCGGGCCGAGCAGTACTTC	CASSQGGRAEQYF
TRBV18	-	TRBJ1-1	-	TGTGCCAGCTCACCAAGGGACATGAACACTGAAGCTTTCTTT	CASSPRDMNTEAFF
TRBV25-1	-	TRBJ1-1	-	TGTGCCAGCAGTCACGGGGCTCTGGCAAAAGCTTTCTTT	CASSHGALAKAFF
TRBV12-3/TRBV12-4	-	TRBJ1-2	-	TGTGCCAGCAGTTTTATGCTGGCCTATGGCTACACCTTC	CASSFMLAYGYTF
TRBV18	TRBD1	TRBJ1-5	-	TGTGCCAGCTCACAGGGACAGGTGAGGCAGCCCCAGCATTTT	CASSQGQVRQPQHF
TRBV19	-	TRBJ1-6	-	TGTGCCAGTAGTTCCGGACACCAGTATAATTCACCCCTCCACTTT	CASSSGHQYNSPLHF
TRBV4-1	TRBD1	TRBJ1-1	-	TGCGCCAGCAGCCACCTGACAGGGGGTAGGAACACTGAAGCTTTCTTT	CASSHLTGGRNTEAFF
TRBV19	-	TRBJ1-5	once	TGTGCCAGTAGCCACAGGGTGCAGCCCCAGCATTTT	CASSHRVQPQHF
TRBV18	TRBD1	TRBJ1-1	-	TGTGCCAGCTCATCTGGGACAGGGTATGGAACTGAAGCTTTCTTT	CASSSGTGYGTEAFF
TRBV18	-	TRBJ1-4	-	TGTGCCAGCTCACCACCTGGGGTCCCTAATGAAAAACTGTTTTTT	CASSPPGVPNEKLFF
TRBV5-5	-	TRBJ1-2	-	TGTGCCAGCAGCCCCAGACAGGCCAACTATGGCTACACCTTC	CASSPRQANYGYTF
TRBV2	-	TRBJ1-1	few	TGTGCCAGCAGGTACTCCATGAACACTGAAGCTTTCTTT	CASRYSMNTEAFF
TRBV5-6	TRBD1	TRBJ1-1	-	TGTGCCAGCAGCTGGACAGGGGGCACTGAAGCTTTCTTT	CASSWTGGTEAFF
TRBV19	TRBD1	TRBJ2-7	-	TGTGCCAGTAGTATTCAGGGGGCTTTCTCCTACGAGCAGTACTTC	CASSIQGAFSYEQYF
TRBV4-1	-	TRBJ2-5	once	TGCGCCAGCAGCCTACAGATACAAGAGACCCAGTACTTC	CASSLQIQETQYF
TRBV6-1	-	TRBJ2-5	-	TGTGCCAGCAGTGATGCGAACCAAGAGACCCAGTACTTC	CASSDANQETQYF
TRBV7-6	TRBD2	TRBJ2-1	-	TGTGCCAGCAGAAATCTAGCGGGGAAATACAATGAGCAGTTCTTC	CASRNLAGKYNEQFF
TRBV6-5	TRBD1	TRBJ1-5	-	TGTGCCAGCAGTTACACAGGGGGTCGCAATCAGCCCCAGCATTTT	CASSYTGGRNQPQHF
TRBV7-9	-	TRBJ2-7	-	TGTGCCAGCGTAGGGGGAGGGCCCCACTTCTCCTACGAGCAGTACTTC	CASVGGGPHFSYEQYF
TRBV3-1/TRBV3-2	-	TRBJ1-1	-	TGTGCCAGCAGCCAAGATCGGGCCTTGAACACTGAAGCTTTCTTT	CASSQDRALNTEAFF
TRBV18	-	TRBJ2-1	-	TGTGCCAGCTCACCTATTCTAGAGGGACGGCGCAATCTGCTGTTCTTC	CASSPILEGRRNLLFF
TRBV7-9	-	TRBJ2-1	-	TGTGCCAGCAGCTCCGGGACCATCTACAATGAGCAGTTCTTC	CASSSGTIYNEQFF
TRBV5-1	TRBD1	TRBJ1-2	once	TGCGCCAGCAGCCCCCAAGGACAGGGGATCTATGGCTACACCTTC	CASSPQGQGIYGYTF
TRBV6-2/TRBV6-3	-	TRBJ1-1	-	TGTGCCAGCAGTTACTACCGACTGGTCTCAAGCACTGAAGCTTTCTTT	CASSYYRLVSSTEAFF
TRBV6-5	TRBD1	TRBJ1-5	-	TGTGCCAGCAGGACAGGGCATAGCAATCAGCCCCAGCATTTT	CASRTGHSNQPQHF
TRBV18	-	TRBJ2-3	once	TGTGCCAGCTCACCACCGCAGGGGCTAGCAGATACGCAGTATTTT	CASSPPQGLADTQYF
TRBV5-1	TRBD1	TRBJ1-2	-	TGCGCCAGCAGCATAACACAGGGGAACTATGGCTACACCTTC	CASSITQGNYGYTF
TRBV19	-	TRBJ2-3	-	TGTGCCAGTAGTCGGGACACACTTCGGGGAGATACGCAGTATTTT	CASSRDTLRGDTQYF
TRBV28	-	TRBJ1-1	-	TGTGCCAGCAGTTTTAGAAACGAGGGGGGCAACACTGAAGCTTTCTTT	CASSFRNEGGNTEAFF
TRBV5-4	-	TRBJ1-4	-	TGTGCCAGCAGCTTGGGGGGGGAGCTAGGCGAAAAACTGTTTTTT	CASSLGGELGEKLFF
TRBV10-2	-	TRBJ1-2	-	TGCGCCAGCAGTGAGTTTGGGGTCAGATCTAACTATGGCTACACCTTC	CASSEFGVRSNYGYTF
TRBV6-2/TRBV6-3	TRBD1	TRBJ1-5	-	TGTGCCAGCAGTCAAACCGGACAGGGTAGCAGCACTCAGCCCCAGCATTTT	CASSQTGQGSSTQPQHF
TRBV9	-	TRBJ2-5	once	TGTGCCAGCAGCGCAATAGGAGGGGAGACCCAGTACTTC	CASSAIGGETQYF
TRBV6-4	TRBD2	TRBJ2-2	-	TGTGCCAGCCGAACCGGGACTAGCGGTGGCGGGGAGCTGTTTTTT	CASRTGTSGGGELFF
TRBV29-1	TRBD1	TRBJ1-1	-	TGCAGCCGACCTACAGGGGGCCCTTCACTGAACACTGAAGCTTTCTTT	CSRPTGGPSLNTEAFF
TRBV5-1	-	TRBJ1-5	-	TGCGCCAGCAGCTTGACTCGTATTAGCAATCAGCCCCAGCATTTT	CASSLTRISNQPQHF
TRBV3-1/TRBV3-2	TRBD1	TRBJ1-4	-	TGTGCCAGCAGCCGCAAATTTACTTCAGGGGGCGTAGGTGAAAAACTGTTTTTT	CASSRKFTSGGVGEKLFF
TRBV3-1/TRBV3-2	-	TRBJ1-2	-	TGTGCCAGCAGCCAAGTAACTTCTGCAGACTTAGAGGGCTACACCTTC	CASSQVTSADLEGYTF
TRBV3-1/TRBV3-2	-	TRBJ1-6	-	TGTGCCAGCAGCCAAGTGGCCGGGAGAAGGAATTCACCCCTCCACTTT	CASSQVAGRRNSPLHF
TRBV7-2	-	TRBJ2-1	-	TGTGCCAGCAGCTTAGCGCGAAGGAACAATGAGCAGTTCTTC	CASSLARRNNEQFF
TRBV9	-	TRBJ1-3	-	TGTGCCAGCAGCGTAGAGCCAGGGAGCTCTGGAAACACCATATATTTT	CASSVEPGSSGNTIYF
TRBV5-1	-	TRBJ1-2	-	TGCGCCAGCAGCTTGAACAGGGCCGGCTACACCTTC	CASSLNRAGYTF
TRBV6-5	-	TRBJ1-1	-	TGTGCCAGCAGTTACTCGATTGATAACACTGAAGCTTTCTTT	CASSYSIDNTEAFF
TRBV10-3	-	TRBJ2-1	-	TGTGCCATCAGTGGGGACAACTACAATGAGCAGTTCTTC	CAISGDNYNEQFF
TRBV28	TRBD1	TRBJ2-7	-	TGTGCCAGCATCGCTGGGACAGCATTTAAGGAGCAGTACTTC	CASIAGTAFKEQYF
TRBV5-4	-	TRBJ1-1	-	TGTGCCAGCAGCTCATTAGGGGGGAGTAGGACTGAAGCTTTCTTT	CASSSLGGSRTEAFF
TRBV12-2	-	TRBJ2-2	few	TGTGCAAGTCGCTTAGCGCGGGGCCATTCTTCGACGACCGGGGAGCTGTTTTTT	CASRLARGHSSTTGELFF
TRBV7-8	TRBD2	TRBJ2-3	-	TGTGCCAGCAGTTTTAATAGCGGAGGGGAGGGAGATACGCAGTATTTT	CASSFNSGGEGDTQYF